This is a list of T cell receptor beta chains from one sample in a study of T cell responses to AZD1222 COVID-19 vaccine. Some clones are missing from TCRdb's copy, which holds only in-frame ones; the method was immunoSEQ multiplex PCR. The sample lists 130,000 to 150,000 clones; about 93% were seen once. This material consisted of peripheral blood, taken on day 0 of AZD1222 vaccination. These receptors all come from an adult in good health. Both conserved end residues are part of each CDR3. The D gene is left open where the match is weak.

V,J,D,CDR3
TRBV6-5,TRBJ1-4,TRBD1,CASSFWTGANEKLFF
TRBV28,TRBJ1-1,.,CASSLLGPLANTEAFF
TRBV7-3,TRBJ2-1,.,CASSVGQFVNNEQFF
TRBV7-2,TRBJ2-7,.,CASSLVRDPRIGEQYF
TRBV19,TRBJ2-4,TRBD1,CASSSAGTGEGVRYF
TRBV5-1,TRBJ2-1,.,CASGPGDYVGNEQFF
TRBV7-9,TRBJ2-1,.,CASSVYRDNEQFF
TRBV23-1,TRBJ1-1,.,CASSSGRQEYTEAFF
TRBV5-6,TRBJ2-7,TRBD2,CASSRTLAGGPHEQYF
TRBV12-5,TRBJ1-5,.,CASGFWGGHQPQHF
TRBV12-5,TRBJ2-5,TRBD1,CASVPEQGGTQYF
TRBV4-1,TRBJ2-1,.,CASSQRGRQETTSSYNEQFF
TRBV19,TRBJ1-5,.,CASSGRDNQPQHF
TRBV18,TRBJ1-5,TRBD1,CASSPRTGVLTPQHF
TRBV10-2,TRBJ1-1,.,CASRQGGRTEAFF
TRBV11-2,TRBJ2-5,.,CASSLNIQETQYF
TRBV15,TRBJ1-2,TRBD1,CATSRGGQAYGYTF
TRBV7-2,TRBJ1-2,TRBD1,CASSLDRGNYGYTF
TRBV7-2,TRBJ1-1,TRBD1,CASSLQGSNTEAFF
TRBV9,TRBJ2-1,TRBD1,CASSVARTGHNEQFF
TRBV5-1,TRBJ1-6,.,CASSLNRESLHF
TRBV19,TRBJ1-2,.,CASSIEPGPHYGYTF
TRBV28,TRBJ2-7,TRBD2,CASIGGLAGSEQYF
TRBV13,TRBJ2-3,TRBD2,CASSLPLTSGGATQYF
TRBV6-5,TRBJ2-7,TRBD1,CASRGTGDEQYF
TRBV11-2,TRBJ1-3,.,CASRWGNTIYF
TRBV19,TRBJ2-3,.,CASSTARTDTQYF
TRBV2,TRBJ2-7,TRBD2,CASSPLRIAGGIEQYF
TRBV6-5,TRBJ1-2,TRBD1,CASSTRDRAYGYTF
TRBV18,TRBJ2-1,TRBD2,CASSPPLAGGGEQFF
TRBV18,TRBJ2-7,TRBD2,CASSPPSGSNYEQYF
TRBV7-9,TRBJ1-4,.,CASSSWGGSNEKLFF
TRBV7-2,TRBJ1-2,.,CASSFGRNYGYTF
TRBV20-1,TRBJ2-3,.,CSASKPPTQYF
TRBV29-1,TRBJ1-3,.,CSVAYRFSGNTIYF
TRBV3-1/TRBV3-2,TRBJ1-3,.,CASSQQTGNTGNTIYF
TRBV19,TRBJ2-7,TRBD1,CASSEQGTAVIFHYEQYF
TRBV2,TRBJ2-5,.,CASEQAQETQYF
TRBV6-2/TRBV6-3,TRBJ2-1,TRBD2,CASSYLAEGRYNEQFF
TRBV4-3,TRBJ1-4,TRBD1,CASSLQGVGEKLFF
TRBV13,TRBJ1-6,TRBD1,CASSLVDRDSSPLHF
TRBV7-9,TRBJ1-2,.,CASSLPATGGYTF
TRBV14,TRBJ2-6,.,CASSLTSGANVLTF
TRBV7-2,TRBJ1-6,.,CASSRGGVGSPLHF
TRBV5-5,TRBJ1-2,.,CASSPLPGWGYTF
TRBV7-8,TRBJ1-6,.,CASSYLGPNSPLHF